This TCR beta chain comes out of a study of blood T cell repertoires in COVID-19. Overall study: Sources were T cells, B-cell-depleted T cells, or PBMCs; the material itself was cDNA or gDNA.

This clone appeared a few times. In the authors' methods: For nucleated cells, counts were estimated from reference gene primer amplification. Some clones are missing from TCRdb's copy, which holds only in-frame ones; the method was immunoSEQ multiplex PCR. V and J calls and clone size are those listed in that table; D and trimming were worked out from the DNA. The sample has under 200,000 clones, over 90% seen once. The CDR3 has 10 amino acids. V lost 7 bases to trimming and J lost 5 bases, with 7 bases between them. Germline-derived CDR1 and CDR2 are SGHRS and YFSETQ. This TCR was sampled from a man aged 45-65 years with acute or convalescent COVID-19. Sequences were obtained from peripheral blood. This rearrangement joins TRBV5-1 to TRBJ2-7; D is perhaps TRBD1 (5 bases). As DNA, the CDR3 is TGCGCCAGCGCAGGGAACGAGCAGTACTTC. Amino acid sequence: CASAGNEQYF. The full variable domain, with the rest looked up from reference TRBV5-1 and TRBJ2-7, is KAGVTQTPRYLIKTRGQQVTLSCSPISGHRSVSWYQQTPGQGLQFLFEYFSETQRNKGNFPGRFSGRQFSNSRSEMNVSTLELGDSALYLCASAGNEQYFGPGTRLTVT.